This passage covers 29 T cell receptor beta chains from one sample sequenced in a study of blood T cells in healthy people across ages. Using a J-beta primer mix together with a sample-barcoded 5' primer, a second PCR was run for roughly 7 to 11 cycles. TCRdb processed the 5' RACE reads anew with MiXCR; each CDR3 protein has one entry. The sample holds over a million distinct CDR3 sequences, roughly 45% seen once. Sequencing input: blood. The source of these receptors is a woman aged 55-70 years in good health.

This clonotype was seen a handful of times. V gene TRBV30 combines with J gene TRBJ2-7, with D unresolved. The CDR3 sequence is 13 residues long. The V gene lost 0 bases and the J gene lost 2 bases, with 8 bases spanning the gap. CDR1 is GTSNPN and CDR2 is SVGIG in the germline V gene (reference sequence). DNA of the CDR3: TGTGCCTGGAGTGTAGGCGGAACCTACGAGCAGTACTTC. Its translation is CAWSVGGTYEQYF.

The gene calls are TRBV21-1 and TRBJ2-3; the D call TRBD1 from the table was never checked on the DNA. TRBV21-1 is a pseudogene locus. This CDR3 is 18 amino acids long. CDR3 coding DNA: TGTGCCAGCAGCAAAGCGCGCGGGCGCCCGGTGGGGTCAGATACGCAGTATTTT. Protein: CASSKARGRPVGSDTQYF.

This clonotype was found a few times. The chain couples TRBV15 to TRBJ2-1; the D is unclear. CDR3 length: 17 amino acids. V was trimmed by 1 base and J by 0 bases, leaving 13 bases between them. Germline lookup yields CDR1 LNHNV and CDR2 YYDKDF (reference sequence). CDR3 in amino acids: CATSRVGGKNSYNEQFF. The CDR3 nucleotides are TGTGCCACCAGCAGAGTGGGCGGAAAGAACTCCTACAATGAGCAGTTCTTC.

The chain links TRBV4-2 to TRBJ2-3; D unresolved. Germline V lookup: CDR1 LGHNA, CDR2 YNFKEQ. This CDR3 has 17 residues. V lost 0 bases, J lost 4 bases, and 17 bases lay in between. CDR3 nucleotide sequence: TGTGCCAGCAGCCAAGAAGAGGCCTTGTCGGTAGCAGATACGCAGTATTTT. Encoded protein: CASSQEEALSVADTQYF.

Regarding this clonotype: The junction does not match germline at one end; this may be a read error. The chain carries TRBV5-1 and TRBJ2-6, with D possibly TRBD2 on 5 matching bases. The germline CDR1 and CDR2 sequences are SGHRS and YFSETQ. This CDR3 region has 13 residues. CDR3 sequence (DNA): TGCGCCAGCAGCTTGGTCGGGGACAACGTCCTGACTTTC. Its translation is CASSLVGDNVLTF. The whole variable domain, filled in from reference TRBV5-1 and TRBJ2-6, reads KAGVTQTPRYLIKTRGQQVTLSCSPISGHRSVSWYQQTPGQGLQFLFEYFSETQRNKGNFPGRFSGRQFSNSRSEMNVSTLELGDSALYLCASSLVGDNVLTFGAGSRLTVL.

This clonotype was counted many times. The chain joins TRBV29-1 to TRBJ2-7; D is unresolved. CDR1 and CDR2 from the germline V gene are SQVTM and ANQGSEA. This CDR3 has 12 residues. V was shortened by 4 bases and J by 1 base, with 8 bases between the two germline ends. The CDR3 nucleotides are TGCAGCGTTGCGGTCAGTTCCTACGAGCAGTACTTC. Its translation is CSVAVSSYEQYF.

This CDR3 reads CASSNLLGQETRNNYGYTF. DNA of the CDR3: TGTGCCAGCAGCAACCTACTGGGACAGGAGACTCGTAATAACTATGGCTACACCTTC. V gene TRBV21-1 combines with J gene TRBJ1-2; TRBD1, as called in the table, went unchecked against the DNA. TRBV21-1 is listed as a pseudogene. CDR3 size: 19 residues.

This clonotype was seen more than once but under ten times. This chain joins TRBV29-1 and TRBJ2-1; 12 bases match TRBD2. The junction had 3 bases not matched to a gene; V was cut back by 0 bases and J by 3 bases. CDR3 length equals 16 residues. Germline V gene lookup returns CDR1 SQVTM and CDR2 ANQGSEA. The CDR3 DNA reads TGCAGCGTTGAAGATGTACTAGCGGGAGGCTACAATGAGCAGTTCTTC. It codes for CSVEDVLAGGYNEQFF.

This chain joins TRBV7-2 and TRBJ1-6; 7 nucleotides line up with TRBD1. The CDR3 has 15 residues. Germline V CDR1 and CDR2: SGHTA, FQGNSA. V trimming: 0 bases; J trimming: 10 bases; junction bases outside the gene matches: 6. The CDR3 sequence is CASSLAPQGESPLHF. CDR3 sequence (DNA): TGTGCCAGCAGCTTAGCGCCCCAGGGGGAGTCACCCCTCCACTTT.

The V call is TRBV7-8, the J call TRBJ1-2, with D unclear. The germline V gene has CDR1 SGHVS and CDR2 FQNEAQ. Trimming removed 4 bases at V and 1 base at J, with 16 bases between. CDR3 length: 16 residues. CDR3 sequence: CASSSLAAGINYGYTF. The CDR3 bases are TGTGCCAGCAGCTCTCTCGCGGCGGGAATTAACTATGGCTACACCTTC.

This clonotype was observed once. This chain uses TRBV27 with TRBJ2-2, with TRBD1 matching 9 bases. The CDR3 totals 15 residues. Trimming at V came to 8 bases and at J to 1 base, leaving 5 bases not matched to a gene. In germline, CDR1 is MNHEY, CDR2 SMNVEV (reference sequence). CDR3 coding DNA: TGTGCCAGCCTTCGACAGGGGGGGAACACCGGGGAGCTGTTTTTT. Its translation is CASLRQGGNTGELFF.

The chain couples TRBV5-1 to TRBJ2-7, with 10 bases fitting TRBD2. The J call may be incorrect, as the DNA end agrees better with TRBJ2-5. The germline V gene has CDR1 SGHRS and CDR2 YFSETQ. This CDR3 contains 15 residues. This CDR3 is CASSLVAGGEETQYF. The CDR3 DNA reads TGCGCCAGCAGCTTGGTAGCGGGAGGAGAAGAGACCCAGTACTTC.

This clonotype was detected many times. CDR3 sequence (DNA): TGTGCCATCAGGAATCATGAGGGAGGTTTGGCGACCCAGTACTTC. Translation: CAIRNHEGGLATQYF. The chain links TRBV10-3 to TRBJ2-5; possibly TRBD2 for D (6 bases). The germline V gene has CDR1 ENHRY and CDR2 SYGVKD. The CDR3 covers 15 residues. The ends were cut back, 6 bases at V and 7 bases at J, with 21 bases in the middle.

This clonotype showed up just a few times. The chain links TRBV5-1 to TRBJ2-1; 13 bases are shared with TRBD2. Germline assignment: CDR1 SGHRS and CDR2 YFSETQ. Germline trimming cut 4 bases from V and 4 bases from J; bases unmatched to any gene: 8. The CDR3 runs to 17 residues. The CDR3 DNA follows: TGCGCCAGCAGCCAGGGACTAGCGGGGACCCAATACAATGAGCAGTTCTTC. Its translation: CASSQGLAGTQYNEQFF.

The table lists this clonotype with a few counts. J is TRBJ2-1 and V is TRBV20-1; 11 positions agree with TRBD2. V was clipped by 5 bases and J by 6 bases; unmatched bases: 6. This CDR3 contains 14 residues. Germline V gene data show CDR1 as DFQATT and CDR2 as SNEGSKA (reference sequence). The DNA of the CDR3 is TGCAGTGCTCCTGAAGGACTAGCGGGCAATGAGCAGTTCTTC. It specifies CSAPEGLAGNEQFF.

This clonotype was counted between two and nine times. The genes are TRBV12-3 or TRBV12-4 and TRBJ2-3; TRBD2 agrees at 7 bases. The ends lost 4 bases at V and 3 bases at J; junction bases unmatched: 7. This CDR3 spans 15 amino acids. As DNA, the CDR3 is TGTGCCAGCAGTTCCTCCTGGGGGGGAACAGATACGCAGTATTTT. Translated, it gives CASSSSWGGTDTQYF.

This clonotype was seen a few times. CDR3 loop: CTTGLFNEQFF. In DNA form, the CDR3 reads TGCACCACGGGGCTATTCAATGAGCAGTTCTTC. The gene calls are TRBV29-1 and TRBJ2-1; D possibly uses TRBD1 or TRBD2 (5 bases each). Per the germline V gene, CDR1 is SQVTM and CDR2 is ANQGSEA. The CDR3 covers 11 residues.

The chain uses TRBV10-3 and TRBJ2-1, with D possibly matching TRBD1 (5 bases). The CDR3 extends over 15 amino acids. Between the trimmed V and J ends, which lost 3 bases and 5 bases, there was a span of 14 bases. CDR1 is ENHRY and CDR2 is SYGVKD in the germline V gene. Written as DNA, the CDR3 is TGTGCCATCAGTGACGGGCAGGGTCTCCACAATGAGCAGTTCTTC. It codes for CAISDGQGLHNEQFF.

Ten or more counts support this clonotype. This chain links TRBV29-1 with TRBJ2-5; 13 bases agree with TRBD2. The CDR3 totals 14 residues. CDR1 is SQVTM and CDR2 is ANQGSEA in the germline V gene. Germline trimming cut 7 bases from V and 6 bases from J; bases unmatched to any gene: 8. For the CDR3, the DNA is TGCAGCGCCGGGACTAGCGGGACCCGAAAGACCCAGTACTTC. Protein product: CSAGTSGTRKTQYF.

This clonotype was seen only a few times. This sequence joins TRBV29-1 and TRBJ1-3; perhaps TRBD1 as D (6 bases). The CDR3 sequence is 17 residues long. The V end was cut by 1 base, the J end by 0 bases, with 16 bases between. Per germline, CDR1 SQVTM and CDR2 ANQGSEA. The CDR3 bases are TGCAGCGTTGAAGGCGCGGGGACATTAAGCTCTGGAAACACCATATATTTT. Protein product: CSVEGAGTLSSGNTIYF.

V usage is TRBV10-3 and J usage is TRBJ1-1, with D perhaps TRBD1 (5 bases). CDR1 and CDR2 (germline): ENHRY, SYGVKD. The CDR3 is made up of 13 amino acids. V lost 10 bases and J lost 4, with 16 bases in between. CDR3 DNA: TGTGCCACGAAGATTGGGGGGGGCACTGAAGCTTTCTTT. It translates to CATKIGGGTEAFF.

This clonotype was detected once. The germline gene is not matched at one end of the junction; a read error may be the cause. V gene TRBV6-2 or TRBV6-3 combines with J gene TRBJ2-7; the match to TRBD2 covers 7 bases. CDR1 MNHEY and CDR2 SVGEGT come from the germline V gene. This CDR3 region has 16 residues. The CDR3 DNA reads TGTGCCAGCAGATTCCTCCTTTCGGGAGGATCCTCCGAGCAGTACTTC. It translates to CASRFLLSGGSSEQYF.

The gene calls are TRBV6-6 and TRBJ2-5; D gene unclear. Trimming cost V 4 bases and J 4 bases, with 13 bases left between them. The CDR3 totals 14 residues. Germline CDR1 MNHNY, CDR2 SVGAGI (reference sequence). CDR3 amino acids: CASSWAKERETQYF. Written as DNA, the CDR3 is TGTGCCAGCAGTTGGGCTAAAGAGCGAGAGACCCAGTACTTC.

This clonotype was observed a handful of times. The chain uses TRBV12-3 or TRBV12-4 and TRBJ2-1; D unresolved. The CDR3 length is 12 residues. V lost 7 bases to trimming and J lost 3 bases, with 7 bases between them. CDR3 sequence: CASTPDYNEQFF. The DNA for the CDR3 is TGTGCCAGCACCCCGGACTACAATGAGCAGTTCTTC.

Only a few counts were recorded for this clonotype. This chain joins TRBV20-1 and TRBJ2-1; TRBD2 matches 12 bases. CDR1 and CDR2 from the germline V gene are DFQATT and SNEGSKA (reference sequence). The CDR3 has 12 amino acids. The J segment lost 12 bases and the V segment lost 5 bases, leaving 5 bases of the junction unmatched. The CDR3 region has the DNA TGCAGTGCTGAACCGACTAGCGGGAGGCAGTTCTTC. It specifies CSAEPTSGRQFF.

The chain employs TRBV20-1 and TRBJ1-1, with 8 bases identical to TRBD1. Germline V lookup: CDR1 DFQATT, CDR2 SNEGSKA (reference sequence). The CDR3 consists of 13 residues. The V and J ends lost 6 bases and 3 bases, in that order; junction bases with no gene match: 6. The CDR3 bases are TGCAGTGCCCCGGACAGGGCGGACACTGAAGCTTTCTTT. Its protein is CSAPDRADTEAFF.

This clonotype was observed a single time. The chain is built from TRBV5-4 and TRBJ2-3; D is undetermined. Germline V gene sequence: CDR1 SGHNT, CDR2 YYREEE (reference sequence). V lost 3 bases and J 7 bases, leaving 12 bases between the germline ends. The CDR3 contains 13 residues. The CDR3 sequence is CASSYVLGNTQYF. CDR3 DNA: TGTGCCAGCAGCTACGTCCTGGGAAATACGCAGTATTTT.

This clonotype was seen only once. The V gene is TRBV29-1, the J gene TRBJ1-1; D is unclear. Germline V CDR1 and CDR2: SQVTM, ANQGSEA. V dropped 7 bases and J dropped 3 bases, with 9 bases sitting between them. CDR3 length: 11 residues. As DNA, the CDR3 is TGCAGCGCCGGACCGGACACTGAAGCTTTCTTT. This translates into CSAGPDTEAFF.

This clonotype has a handful of counts. This sequence joins TRBV11-1 and TRBJ2-7, with 11 bases fitting TRBD2. The junction had 23 bases not matched to a gene; V was cut back by 1 base and J by 3 bases. The CDR3 loop spans 22 amino acids. Germline V gene lookup returns CDR1 SGHAT and CDR2 FQDESV (reference sequence). The CDR3 coding sequence is TGTGCCAGCAGCTTAGGAGACCCGGGACTAGCGGCGGGCCGGCGTGGCAACTACGAGCAGTACTTC. Translating it yields CASSLGDPGLAAGRRGNYEQYF.